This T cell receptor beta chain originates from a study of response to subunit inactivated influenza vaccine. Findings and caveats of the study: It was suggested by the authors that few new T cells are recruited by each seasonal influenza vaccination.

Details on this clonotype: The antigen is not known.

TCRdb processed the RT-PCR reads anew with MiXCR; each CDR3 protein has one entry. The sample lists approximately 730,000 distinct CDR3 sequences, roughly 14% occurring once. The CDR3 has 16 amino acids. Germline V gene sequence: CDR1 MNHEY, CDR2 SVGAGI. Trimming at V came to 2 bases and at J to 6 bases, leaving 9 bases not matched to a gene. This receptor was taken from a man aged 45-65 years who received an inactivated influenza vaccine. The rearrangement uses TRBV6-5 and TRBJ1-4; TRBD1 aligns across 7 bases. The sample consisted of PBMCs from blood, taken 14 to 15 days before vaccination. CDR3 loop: CASSYGTVNGDEKLFF. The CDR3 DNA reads TGTGCCAGCAGTTACGGGACAGTCAACGGGGATGAAAAACTGTTTTTT.